The 13 T cell receptor beta chains presented below share a single source sample, sequenced in a study of blood T cell repertoires in COVID-19. Produced via immunoSEQ multiplex PCR; TCRdb's table is partial and in-frame only. Of 100,000 to 150,000 clones in the sample, roughly nine tenths were seen once. Specimen: peripheral blood. The receptors shown here come from a man between 50 and 59 years old with COVID-19, enrolled during active disease.

The chain uses TRBV7-9 and TRBJ2-7; weak D call: TRBD2 (6 bases). The CDR3 runs to 13 residues. Trimming pared 1 base from V and 3 bases from J, leaving 7 bases between. Germline values: CDR1 SEHNR, CDR2 FQNEAQ (reference sequence). CDR3 amino acids: CASSLGLVYEQYF. In nucleotides, the CDR3 is TGTGCCAGCAGCTTAGGACTAGTCTACGAGCAGTACTTC. The full variable domain, rest sourced from reference TRBV7-9 and TRBJ2-7, is DTGVSQNPRHKITKRGQNVTFRCDPISEHNRLYWYRQTLGQGPEFLTYFQNEAQLEKSRLLSDRFSAERPKGSFSTLEIQRTEQGDSAMYLCASSLGLVYEQYFGPGTRLTVT.

DNA of the CDR3: TGCGCCAGCAGCTTGGAGCTTCATAGCGGGAGGATCGAGACCCAGTACTTC. It encodes CASSLELHSGRIETQYF. The chain links TRBV5-1 to TRBJ2-5, with 10 bases aligning to TRBD2. This CDR3 is built from 17 residues. V was pared by 0 bases and J by 5 bases, with 10 bases of the junction left unmatched. CDR1 and CDR2 (germline): SGHRS, YFSETQ.

The chain recombines TRBV27 with TRBJ2-1; 7 bases are a match to TRBD2. The germline V gene has CDR1 MNHEY and CDR2 SMNVEV (reference sequence). Unmatched junction bases numbered 5, after V lost 2 bases and J lost 4 bases. The CDR3 has 15 amino acids. The CDR3, as DNA: TGTGCCAGCAGTTTAATCGCTAGCGGTTACAATGAGCAGTTCTTC. As protein: CASSLIASGYNEQFF.

This rearrangement joins TRBV20-1 to TRBJ1-2; D not resolved. Germline CDR1 is DFQATT and CDR2 is SNEGSKA (reference sequence). This CDR3 has 10 amino acids. With 7 bases removed from V and 8 bases from J, the gap between germline ends came to 11 bases. The CDR3 bases are TGCAGTGTATATGATGGCGGCTACACCTTC. This gives the protein CSVYDGGYTF.

The chain combines TRBV9 with TRBJ2-3; 10 bases match TRBD2. CDR1 and CDR2 from the germline V gene are SGDLS and YYNGEE. V lost 0 bases to trimming and J lost 0 bases; unmatched junction nucleotides: 7. The CDR3 consists of 18 residues. The CDR3 is CASSVELAGGHSTDTQYF. The CDR3 region has the DNA TGTGCCAGCAGCGTAGAGTTAGCGGGAGGCCACAGCACAGATACGCAGTATTTT.

This chain connects TRBV6-6 to TRBJ2-1, with a tentative D call TRBD1 (6 bases). The germline gives CDR1 MNHNY, CDR2 SVGAGI (reference sequence). V lost 7 bases and J 0 bases, leaving 13 bases between the germline ends. This CDR3 spans 15 amino acids. The CDR3 DNA reads as TGTGCCAGCAATAGACAGGAGAGCTCCTACAATGAGCAGTTCTTC. Residues: CASNRQESSYNEQFF.

This chain joins TRBV29-1 and TRBJ2-4; D is possibly TRBD2 (6 bases). The germline CDR1 and CDR2 sequences are SQVTM and ANQGSEA. The CDR3 length is 13 residues. Trimming removed 3 bases from V and 2 bases from J, with 8 bases in between. The CDR3 region is CSVEEGPKNIQYF. CDR3 coding DNA: TGCAGCGTTGAGGAGGGTCCCAAAAACATTCAGTACTTC.

The rearrangement joins TRBV30 to TRBJ2-2; a weak D match, TRBD1 (6 bases). The CDR3 is 15 amino acids. Germline lookup yields CDR1 GTSNPN and CDR2 SVGIG (reference sequence). Trimming pared 3 bases from V and 0 bases from J, leaving 11 bases between. CDR3 residues: CAWRIRTANTGELFF. In DNA, the CDR3 is TGTGCCTGGAGGATAAGGACAGCGAACACCGGGGAGCTGTTTTTT.

V is TRBV19 and J is TRBJ2-7, with 10 bases identical to TRBD2. V shed 7 bases and J 0 bases; nucleotides not matched to a gene: 6. From germline, CDR1 is LNHDA and CDR2 SQIVND (reference sequence). The CDR3 is 15 residues long. The CDR3 spells CASKEAGGPSYEQYF. The CDR3 bases are TGTGCCAGTAAAGAAGCGGGAGGGCCCTCCTACGAGCAGTACTTC. The full variable domain, with the rest looked up from reference TRBV19 and TRBJ2-7, is DGGITQSPKYLFRKEGQNVTLSCEQNLNHDAMYWYRQDPGQGLRLIYYSQIVNDFQKGDIAEGYSVSREKKESFPLTVTSAQKNPTAFYLCASKEAGGPSYEQYFGPGTRLTVT.

The V and J genes are TRBV9 and TRBJ1-6; D uncertain. Trimming stripped 1 base from V and 8 bases from J, with 7 bases between. Looked up from germline, CDR1 is SGDLS and CDR2 is YYNGEE. This CDR3 is built from 13 residues. The CDR3 nucleotides read TGTGCCAGCAGCGTAAAGCGGGATTCACCCCTCCACTTT. The encoded protein is CASSVKRDSPLHF.

The chain uses TRBV28 and TRBJ2-1; D perhaps matches TRBD2 (5 bases). Trimming shortened V by 2 bases and J by 2 bases, and 10 bases separated the two germline ends. This CDR3 spans 15 amino acids. Germline V gene data show CDR1 as MDHEN and CDR2 as SYDVKM. The CDR3 DNA follows: TGTGCCAGCAGTTTAGGGTGGGGAGCCTACAATGAGCAGTTCTTC. Translating it yields CASSLGWGAYNEQFF.

The chain employs TRBV4-2 and TRBJ2-1; 8 bases agree with TRBD2. Losses at the gene ends were 3 bases for V and 2 bases for J; bases not matched to a gene: 3. Germline lookup yields CDR1 LGHNA and CDR2 YNFKEQ. The CDR3 spans 15 residues. The CDR3 DNA reads TGTGCCAGCAGCCACCTAGCGGGTGCCTACAATGAGCAGTTCTTC. This gives the protein CASSHLAGAYNEQFF.

The J gene is TRBJ1-5, the V gene TRBV28, with 8 positions matching TRBD1. This CDR3 has 19 residues. The germline CDR1 and CDR2 sequences are MDHEN and SYDVKM. V gave up 5 bases and J gave up 0 bases; unmatched junction bases: 15. The CDR3 loop reads CASSPNPGQEGYSNQPQHF. CDR3 bases: TGTGCCAGCAGTCCGAACCCGGGACAGGAGGGATATAGCAATCAGCCCCAGCATTTT.